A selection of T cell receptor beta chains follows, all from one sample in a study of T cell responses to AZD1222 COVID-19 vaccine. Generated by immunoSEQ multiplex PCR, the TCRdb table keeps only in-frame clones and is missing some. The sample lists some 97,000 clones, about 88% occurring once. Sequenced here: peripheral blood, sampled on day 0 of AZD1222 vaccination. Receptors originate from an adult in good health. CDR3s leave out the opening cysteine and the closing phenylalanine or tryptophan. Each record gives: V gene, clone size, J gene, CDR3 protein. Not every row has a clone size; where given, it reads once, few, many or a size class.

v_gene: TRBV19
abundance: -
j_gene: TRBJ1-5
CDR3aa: ASSIDRALGNQPQH

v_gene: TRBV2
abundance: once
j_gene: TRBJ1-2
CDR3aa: ASSEGGYT

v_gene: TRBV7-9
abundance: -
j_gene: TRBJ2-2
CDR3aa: ASSLTGGDTGELF

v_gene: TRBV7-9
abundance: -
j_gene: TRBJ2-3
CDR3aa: ASSWGTGGTDTQY

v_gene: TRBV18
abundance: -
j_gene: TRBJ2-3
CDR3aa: ASSPAGHRTDTQY

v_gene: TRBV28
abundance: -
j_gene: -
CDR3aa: ASSSAKGSFYEQY

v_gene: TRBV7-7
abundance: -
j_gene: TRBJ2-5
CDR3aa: ASSLTDGGETQY

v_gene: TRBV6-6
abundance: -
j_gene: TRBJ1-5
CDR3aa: ASSGVNSNQPQH

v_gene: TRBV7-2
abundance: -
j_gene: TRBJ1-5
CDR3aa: ASSQAVNQPQH

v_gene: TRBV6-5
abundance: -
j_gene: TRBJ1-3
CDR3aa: ASSHGSSGNTIY

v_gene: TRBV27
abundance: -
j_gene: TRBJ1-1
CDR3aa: ASRSGGKAF

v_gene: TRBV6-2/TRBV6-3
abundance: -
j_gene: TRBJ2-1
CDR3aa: ASSYSSAGVDEQF

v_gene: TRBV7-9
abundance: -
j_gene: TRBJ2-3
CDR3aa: ASSRNQGRTDTQY

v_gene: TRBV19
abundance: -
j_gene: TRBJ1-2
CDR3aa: ASSLSPSYGYT

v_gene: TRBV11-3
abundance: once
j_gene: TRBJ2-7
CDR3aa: ASSLDRGLATEQY

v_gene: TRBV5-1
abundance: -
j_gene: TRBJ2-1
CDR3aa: ASSLWGASSYNEQF

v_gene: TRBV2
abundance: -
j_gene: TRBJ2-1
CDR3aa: ARGLGDEQF

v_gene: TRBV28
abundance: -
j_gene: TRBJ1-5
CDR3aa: ASSSTGAGNQPQH

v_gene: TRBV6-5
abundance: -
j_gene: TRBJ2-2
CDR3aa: ASRGGANTGELF

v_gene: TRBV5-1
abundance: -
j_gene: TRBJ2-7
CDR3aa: ASSSGTGGLEQY

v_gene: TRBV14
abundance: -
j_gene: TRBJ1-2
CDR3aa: ASSQSRYGYT